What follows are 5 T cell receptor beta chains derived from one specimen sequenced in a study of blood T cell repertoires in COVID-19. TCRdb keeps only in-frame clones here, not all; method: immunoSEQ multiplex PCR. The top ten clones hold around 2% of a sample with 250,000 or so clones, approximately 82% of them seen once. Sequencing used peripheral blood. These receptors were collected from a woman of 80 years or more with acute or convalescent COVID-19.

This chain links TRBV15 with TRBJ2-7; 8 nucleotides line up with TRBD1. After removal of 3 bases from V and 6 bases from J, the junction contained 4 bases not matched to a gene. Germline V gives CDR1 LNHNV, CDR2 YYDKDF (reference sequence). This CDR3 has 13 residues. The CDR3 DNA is TGTGCCACCAGCAGCCAGGGGGCAACCGAGCAGTACTTC. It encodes CATSSQGATEQYF.

In nucleotides, the CDR3 is TGTGCCAGCAGGGAGACTAACAGGGGGACCTACAATGAGCAGTTCTTC. Translating gives CASRETNRGTYNEQFF. This chain joins TRBV6-6 and TRBJ2-1, with TRBD1 identical over 8 bases. This CDR3 spans 16 amino acids. Germline trimming cut 6 bases from V and 2 bases from J; bases unmatched to any gene: 9. From germline, CDR1 is MNHNY and CDR2 SVGAGI (reference sequence).

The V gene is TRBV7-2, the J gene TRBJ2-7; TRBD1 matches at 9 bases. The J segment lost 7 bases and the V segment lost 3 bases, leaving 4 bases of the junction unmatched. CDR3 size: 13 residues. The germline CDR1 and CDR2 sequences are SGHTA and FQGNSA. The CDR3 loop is CASSFHRGLEQYF. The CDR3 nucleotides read TGTGCCAGCAGCTTCCACAGGGGGCTAGAGCAGTACTTC.

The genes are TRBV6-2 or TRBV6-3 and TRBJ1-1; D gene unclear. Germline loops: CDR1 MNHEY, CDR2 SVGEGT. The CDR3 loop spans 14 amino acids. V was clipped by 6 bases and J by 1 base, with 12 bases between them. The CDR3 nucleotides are TGTGCCAGCAGCACCGGGATCCAGAACACTGAAGCTTTCTTT. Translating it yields CASSTGIQNTEAFF.

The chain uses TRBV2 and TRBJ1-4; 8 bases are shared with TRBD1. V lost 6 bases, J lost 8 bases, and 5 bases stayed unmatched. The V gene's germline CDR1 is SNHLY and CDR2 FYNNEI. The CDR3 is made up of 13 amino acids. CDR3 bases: TGTGCCAGCAGCACAGGGGGGAGGGAAAAACTGTTTTTT. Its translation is CASSTGGREKLFF.